Sequencing of this TCR beta chain was carried out in a study of beta chain features in type 1 diabetes. Points from the study as a whole: Type 1 diabetes patients showed a moderate but significant shortening of TCRB CDR3s in all four CD4+ subsets. At VDJ recombination sites, type 1 diabetes patients had fewer insertions and more deleted nucleotides.

Comment on this clone: What it recognizes is unknown.

cDNA synthesis used the whole RNA isolate, giving expressed TCRB sequences. The protocol was immunoSEQ multiplex PCR, while the TCRdb copy is restricted to in-frame clones and leaves out a portion. The profile shows 200,000 to 250,000 clones, roughly a tenth of them singletons. Via CD45RO/CCR7/CD25/CD127/CD95/CD27, cells of the CD4+ naive, central memory, regulatory and stem cell-like memory subsets were sorted. Purity exceeded 95% in all sorted populations. Germline CDR1 is GTSNPN and CDR2 is SVGIG (reference sequence). The CDR3 has 15 amino acids. Trimming shortened V by 0 bases and J by 3 bases, and 12 bases separated the two germline ends.

The receptor was derived from a man between 18 and 29 years old in good health. This chain uses TRBV30 with TRBJ1-5; maybe TRBD1 (5 bases). Sequenced material: central memory CD4+ T cells from blood. The CDR3 loop is CAWSVWGGFNQPQHF. CDR3 DNA: TGTGCCTGGAGTGTATGGGGCGGATTCAATCAGCCCCAGCATTTT. Drawing the rest from reference TRBV30 and TRBJ1-5, the complete variable domain is SQTIHQWPATLVQPVGSPLSLECTVEGTSNPNLYWYRQAAGRGLQLLFYSVGIGQISSEVPQNLSASRPQDRQFILSSKKLLLSDSGFYLCAWSVWGGFNQPQHFGDGTRLSIL.